The 15 T cell receptor beta chains reported below all come from one sample, sequenced in a study of early T cells in non-severe SARS-CoV-2 infection. MiXCR was run by TCRdb on the 5' RACE reads, yielding one entry per CDR3 protein. The table has about 59,000 distinct CDR3 sequences, under 15% seen once. Sequencing was performed on whole blood, taken at baseline. The source is an adult who was a healthcare worker with PCR-confirmed SARS-CoV-2 infection or an uninfected control (not recorded which).

Regarding this clonotype: One end of the junction varies from germline; a read error may be responsible. The chain recombines TRBV12-3 or TRBV12-4 with TRBJ2-3; D may be TRBD1 (5 bases). This CDR3 has 10 residues. CDR3 DNA sequence: TGTGCCAGCAGTCGCATACAGGAGACTTTT. This gives the protein CASSRIQETF.

This clonotype showed up just a few times. In DNA, the CDR3 is TGCGCCAGCAGCTTGCAAATCGCAGATACGCAGTATTTT. This codes for CASSLQIADTQYF. J is TRBJ2-3 and V is TRBV5-1; D is unresolved. Trimming removed 1 base from V and 4 bases from J, with 7 bases in between. CDR3 length: 13 amino acids. Looked up from germline, CDR1 is SGHRS and CDR2 is YFSETQ.

CDR3 in DNA: TGTGCCATCAGTGAGGGTAGCAGCTCCTACAATGAGCAGTTCTTC. The encoded protein is CAISEGSSSYNEQFF. V usage is TRBV10-3 and J usage is TRBJ2-1; D unclear. CDR3 length: 15 residues. The germline V and J ends were trimmed by 2 bases and 0 bases, with 8 bases remaining between them. Germline CDR1 and CDR2: ENHRY and SYGVKD.

The chain links TRBV5-4 to TRBJ2-7; 9 nucleotides match TRBD1. The V gene end was trimmed by 5 bases and the J gene end by 9 bases; junction bases not matched to a gene: 9. Per the germline V gene, CDR1 is SGHNT and CDR2 is YYREEE (reference sequence). The CDR3 has 13 amino acids. The CDR3 protein is CASRRDRACGQYF. The CDR3 region has the DNA TGTGCCAGCAGGCGGGACAGGGCCTGTGGGCAGTACTTC. Filled out from reference TRBV5-4 and TRBJ2-7, the complete variable domain reads ETGVTQSPTHLIKTRGQQVTLRCSSQSGHNTVSWYQQALGQGPQFIFQYYREEENGRGNFPPRFSGLQFPNYSSELNVNALELDDSALYLCASRRDRACGQYFGPGTRLTVT.

The chain links TRBV9 to TRBJ1-2; D perhaps matches TRBD1 (5 bases). The CDR3 sequence is 14 residues long. Looked up from germline, CDR1 is SGDLS and CDR2 is YYNGEE. The germline V and J ends were trimmed by 0 bases and 6 bases, with 12 bases remaining between them. CDR3 sequence (DNA): TGTGCCAGCAGCGTAGATAGGGGTGGCAATGGCTACACCTTC. Amino acid sequence: CASSVDRGGNGYTF.

In this sample, this clonotype turned up many times. The chain couples TRBV9 to TRBJ1-2; TRBD1 aligns across 7 bases. Germline V CDR1 and CDR2: SGDLS, YYNGEE. This CDR3 has 15 residues. Losses at the gene ends were 0 bases for V and 5 bases for J; bases not matched to a gene: 7. Here the CDR3 DNA reads TGTGCCAGCAGCGTAGAAGGGGGCATTCAGTATGGCTACACCTTC. This encodes CASSVEGGIQYGYTF. The variable domain in full, completed from reference TRBV9 and TRBJ1-2, reads DSGVTQTPKHLITATGQRVTLRCSPRSGDLSVYWYQQSLDQGLQFLIQYYNGEERAKGNILERFSAQQFPDLHSELNLSSLELGDSALYFCASSVEGGIQYGYTFGSGTRLTVV.

This clonotype showed up many times. The gene calls are TRBV28 and TRBJ2-4; 15 nucleotides match TRBD2. The CDR3 runs 17 residues. Germline V gene sequence: CDR1 MDHEN, CDR2 SYDVKM. J lost 14 bases, V lost 5 bases, and 16 bases had no gene match. The CDR3 is CASSSYGTSGGLSPKYF. The CDR3 DNA reads TGTGCCAGCAGTAGTTACGGGACTAGCGGGGGGCTATCCCCGAAGTACTTC.

The chain couples TRBV20-1 to TRBJ2-7; 9 bases align to TRBD1. The CDR3 spans 15 residues. The trim removed 5 bases at V and 3 bases at J, leaving 11 bases unmatched. Germline values: CDR1 DFQATT, CDR2 SNEGSKA (reference sequence). The CDR3 region is CSAGLQGAVYYEQYF. The CDR3 DNA reads TGCAGTGCTGGTTTACAGGGGGCAGTTTACTACGAGCAGTACTTC.

This clonotype was seen many times. This chain joins TRBV14 and TRBJ2-3; the D is unclear. The CDR3 runs 13 residues. With 4 bases removed from V and 0 bases from J, the gap between germline ends came to 5 bases. Germline lookup yields CDR1 SGHDN and CDR2 FVKESK. CDR3 nucleotide sequence: TGTGCCAGCAGCCTAACTAGCACAGATACGCAGTATTTT. Protein sequence: CASSLTSTDTQYF.

This clonotype has more than one count but fewer than ten. V is TRBV7-8 and J is TRBJ2-2; D unclear. V shed 5 bases and J shed 3 bases, with 7 bases lying between them. The CDR3 has 13 amino acids. The V gene's germline CDR1 is SGHVS and CDR2 FQNEAQ. This chain's CDR3 is CASSLPDTGELFF. The CDR3 coding sequence is TGTGCCAGCAGCCTGCCAGACACCGGGGAGCTGTTTTTT.

The table lists this clonotype with many counts. The chain couples TRBV19 to TRBJ2-4; D not certain. V shed 1 base and J shed 3 bases, with 13 bases lying between them. The CDR3 contains 16 residues. Germline V CDR1 and CDR2: LNHDA, SQIVND (reference sequence). CDR3 region: CASSIGRQTIKNIQYF. CDR3 in DNA: TGTGCCAGTAGTATAGGGCGTCAGACCATCAAAAACATTCAGTACTTC. Based on the CDR3 plus reference TRBV19 and TRBJ2-4, the full variable domain is DGGITQSPKYLFRKEGQNVTLSCEQNLNHDAMYWYRQDPGQGLRLIYYSQIVNDFQKGDIAEGYSVSREKKESFPLTVTSAQKNPTAFYLCASSIGRQTIKNIQYFGAGTRLSVL.

The CDR3 is CASSYSAGSSSPLHF. CDR3 nucleotide sequence: TGTGCCAGCAGTTACTCAGCAGGATCATCATCACCCCTCCACTTT. The chain carries TRBV6-5 and TRBJ1-6; D uncertain. The CDR3 has 15 amino acids. Germline CDR1 MNHEY, CDR2 SVGAGI. The germline V and J ends were trimmed by 0 bases and 10 bases, with 13 bases remaining between them.

This clonotype has at least ten counts. Here the CDR3 DNA reads TGTGCCAGCAGTTTGGGGGGCATTCAGTACTTC. Its translation: CASSLGGIQYF. The chain recombines TRBV28 with TRBJ2-4, with a possible D match to TRBD2 (6 bases). The CDR3 has 11 amino acids. Germline V lookup: CDR1 MDHEN, CDR2 SYDVKM. Trimming took off 3 bases at V and 9 bases at J, with 6 bases between the two ends.

This clonotype was counted ten times or more. The V call is TRBV5-8, the J call TRBJ1-4; maybe TRBD1 (5 bases). Trimming cost V 1 base and J 8 bases, with 12 bases left between them. Germline assignment: CDR1 SGHTS and CDR2 YDEGEE. This CDR3 has 14 amino acids. In DNA form, the CDR3 reads TGTGCCAGCAGCTTGTCGGGGCGCGGGGAAAAACTGTTTTTT. Translating it yields CASSLSGRGEKLFF.

J is TRBJ2-7 and V is TRBV29-1; TRBD1 agrees at 10 bases. Germline CDR1 SQVTM, CDR2 ANQGSEA. J was trimmed by 7 bases and V by 5 bases; bases with no gene match: 8. This CDR3 contains 13 residues. In DNA form, the CDR3 reads TGCAGCGTTTTCGGACAGGGGGATCGGGAGCAGTACTTC. Translation gives CSVFGQGDREQYF.